The entry that follows covers one T cell receptor (beta chain) sequence. This sample is part of a study of T cells in Graves' hyperthyroidism and ophthalmopathy. The source material, RNA transcripts, was used to amplify TCR beta CDR3 regions. Researchers ran a first-round RT-PCR on the TCR CDR3 using the HTBI primer set. One entry per CDR3 protein results from TCRdb running MiXCR on the multiplex PCR reads. Of approximately 870,000 distinct CDR3 sequences listed, about 38% are singletons. Trimming left V 7 bases short and J 0 bases short, with 15 bases between. The CDR3 has 16 residues. Germline V gene data show CDR1 as SGHAT and CDR2 as FQDESV (reference sequence).

The V call is TRBV11-1, the J call TRBJ2-2; D may be TRBD1 or TRBD2 (6 bases each). The source is a man between 18 and 29 years old with Graves' hyperthyroidism. Sequencing was carried out using blood. The CDR3 DNA is TGTGCCAGCACGTCTTCGGGGGCCCCGAACACCGGGGAGCTGTTTTTT. Translated, it gives CASTSSGAPNTGELFF. Full variable domain (remainder filled in from reference TRBV11-1 and TRBJ2-2): EAEVAQSPRYKITEKSQAVAFWCDPISGHATLYWYRQILGQGPELLVQFQDESVVDDSQLPKDRFSAERLKGVDSTLKIQPAELGDSAMYLCASTSSGAPNTGELFFGEGSRLTVL.